This T cell receptor beta chain was identified during a study of blood T cell dynamics during melanoma immunotherapy. Looked up from germline, CDR1 is LNHNV and CDR2 is YYDKDF (reference sequence). V was pared by 4 bases and J by 3 bases, with 10 bases of the junction left unmatched. CDR3 length: 16 amino acids. As for time point: pre-treatment baseline. A single count supports this clone. The data were produced by immunoSEQ multiplex PCR, yet TCRdb's version contains in-frame clones alone and is incomplete. The profile shows roughly 9,700 clones, roughly 86% of them singletons. This chain links TRBV15 with TRBJ2-3, with 7 bases identical to TRBD2. Material: blood, obtained from a patient treated with checkpoint blockade. The clonotype comes from a human donor with melanoma. This CDR3 reads CATSILRASGTDTQYF. The DNA for the CDR3 is TGTGCCACCAGCATCCTGCGGGCTAGCGGAACAGATACGCAGTATTTT.